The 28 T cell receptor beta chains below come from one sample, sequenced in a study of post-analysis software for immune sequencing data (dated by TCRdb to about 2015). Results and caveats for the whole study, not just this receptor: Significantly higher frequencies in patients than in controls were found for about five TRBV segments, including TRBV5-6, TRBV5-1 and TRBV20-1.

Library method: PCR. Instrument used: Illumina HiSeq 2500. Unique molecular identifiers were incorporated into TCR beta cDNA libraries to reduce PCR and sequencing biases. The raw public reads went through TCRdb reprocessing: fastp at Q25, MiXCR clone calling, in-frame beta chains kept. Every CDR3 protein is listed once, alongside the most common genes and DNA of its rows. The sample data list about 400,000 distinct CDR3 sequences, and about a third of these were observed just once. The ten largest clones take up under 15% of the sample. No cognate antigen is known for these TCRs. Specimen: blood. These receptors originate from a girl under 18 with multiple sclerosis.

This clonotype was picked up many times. CDR3 amino acids: CASSLGGKETQYF. The CDR3 nucleotides read TGTGCCAGCAGCTTGGGCGGAAAAGAGACCCAGTACTTC. The chain links TRBV5-5 to TRBJ2-5, with D unresolved. CDR1 is SGHKS, CDR2 YYEKEE, per germline (reference sequence). The CDR3 contains 13 residues. The ends were cut back, 0 bases at V and 3 bases at J, with 6 bases in the middle.

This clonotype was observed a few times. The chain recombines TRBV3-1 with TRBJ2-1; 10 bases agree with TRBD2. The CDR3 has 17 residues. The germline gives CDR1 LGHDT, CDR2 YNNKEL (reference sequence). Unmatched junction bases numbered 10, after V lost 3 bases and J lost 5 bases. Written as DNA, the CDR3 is TGTGCCAGCAGCCAGCCCTTTGGACTAGCGGATAACAATGAGCAGTTCTTC. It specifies CASSQPFGLADNNEQFF.

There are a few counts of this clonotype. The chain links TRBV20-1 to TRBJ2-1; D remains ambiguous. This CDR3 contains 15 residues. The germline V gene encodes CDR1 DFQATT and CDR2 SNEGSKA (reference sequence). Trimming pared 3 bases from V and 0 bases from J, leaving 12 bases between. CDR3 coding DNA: TGCAGTGCTAGCAAGGCCCCCGCCTCCTACAATGAGCAGTTCTTC. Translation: CSASKAPASYNEQFF.

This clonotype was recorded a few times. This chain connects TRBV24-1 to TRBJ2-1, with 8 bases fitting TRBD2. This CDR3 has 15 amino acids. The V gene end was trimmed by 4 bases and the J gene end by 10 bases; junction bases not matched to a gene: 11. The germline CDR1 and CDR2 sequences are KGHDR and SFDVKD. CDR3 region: CATSDGGADISEQFF. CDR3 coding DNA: TGTGCCACCAGTGACGGGGGGGCGGATATAAGCGAGCAGTTCTTC.

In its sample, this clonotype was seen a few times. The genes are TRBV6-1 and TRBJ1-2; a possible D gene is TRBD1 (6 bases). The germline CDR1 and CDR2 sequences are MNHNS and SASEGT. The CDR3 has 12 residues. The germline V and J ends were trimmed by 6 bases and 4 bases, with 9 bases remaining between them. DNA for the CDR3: TGTGCCAGCAGCGGGGACATCTATGGCTACACCTTC. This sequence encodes CASSGDIYGYTF.

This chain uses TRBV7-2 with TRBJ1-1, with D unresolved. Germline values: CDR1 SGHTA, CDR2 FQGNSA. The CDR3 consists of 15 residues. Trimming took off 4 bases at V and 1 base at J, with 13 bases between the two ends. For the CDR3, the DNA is TGTGCCAGCAGCTCCTCACCCGGGCGGAACACTGAAGCTTTCTTT. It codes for CASSSSPGRNTEAFF.

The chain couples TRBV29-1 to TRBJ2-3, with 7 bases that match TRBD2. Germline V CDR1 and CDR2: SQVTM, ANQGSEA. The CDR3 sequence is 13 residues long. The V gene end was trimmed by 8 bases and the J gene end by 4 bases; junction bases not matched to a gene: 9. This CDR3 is CSFRERGADTQYF. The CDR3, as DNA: TGCAGCTTCCGTGAGCGGGGAGCAGATACGCAGTATTTT.

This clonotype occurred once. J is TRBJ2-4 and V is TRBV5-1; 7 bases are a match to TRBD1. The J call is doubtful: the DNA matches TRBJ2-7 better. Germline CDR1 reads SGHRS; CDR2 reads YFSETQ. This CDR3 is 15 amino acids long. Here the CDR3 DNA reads TGCGCCAGCAGCTTGGGAGGGGGCAATCCCTACGAGCAGTACTTC. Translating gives CASSLGGGNPYEQYF.

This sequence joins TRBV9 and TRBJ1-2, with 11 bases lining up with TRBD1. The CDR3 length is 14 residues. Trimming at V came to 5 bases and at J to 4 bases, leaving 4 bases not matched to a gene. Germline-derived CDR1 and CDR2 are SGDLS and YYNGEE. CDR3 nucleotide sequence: TGTGCCAGCAGGAGCGGGACAGGGGGCTATGGCTACACCTTC. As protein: CASRSGTGGYGYTF.

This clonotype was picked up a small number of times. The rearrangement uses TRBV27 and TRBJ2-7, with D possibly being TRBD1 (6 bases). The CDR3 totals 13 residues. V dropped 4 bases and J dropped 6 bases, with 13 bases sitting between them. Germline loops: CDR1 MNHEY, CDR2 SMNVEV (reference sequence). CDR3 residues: CASSYTTGFEQYF. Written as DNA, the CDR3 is TGTGCCAGCAGTTATACAACAGGGTTCGAGCAGTACTTC.

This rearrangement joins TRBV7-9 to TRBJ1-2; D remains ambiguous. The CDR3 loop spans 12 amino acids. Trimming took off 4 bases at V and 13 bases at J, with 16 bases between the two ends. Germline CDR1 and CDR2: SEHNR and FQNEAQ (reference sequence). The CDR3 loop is CASSSPPGRSTF. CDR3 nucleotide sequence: TGTGCCAGCAGCTCCCCCCCCGGGAGGTCCACCTTC.

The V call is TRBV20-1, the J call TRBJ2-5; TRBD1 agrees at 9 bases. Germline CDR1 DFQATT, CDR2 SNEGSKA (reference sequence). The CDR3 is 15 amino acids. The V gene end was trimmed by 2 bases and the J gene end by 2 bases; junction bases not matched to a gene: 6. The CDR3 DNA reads TGCAGTGCTAGACGGACAGGGGTCCCTCAAGAGACCCAGTACTTC. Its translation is CSARRTGVPQETQYF.

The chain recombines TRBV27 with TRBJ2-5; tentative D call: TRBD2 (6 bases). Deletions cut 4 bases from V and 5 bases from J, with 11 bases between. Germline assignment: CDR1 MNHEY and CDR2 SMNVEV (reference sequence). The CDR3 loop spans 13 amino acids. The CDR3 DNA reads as TGTGCCAGCAGTTGGGGGGTAGATGAGACCCAGTACTTC. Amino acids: CASSWGVDETQYF.

CDR3: CASSYSASSYNEQFF. The CDR3 DNA reads TGTGCCAGCAGTTACAGTGCCAGCTCCTACAATGAGCAGTTCTTC. The rearrangement uses TRBV6-2 or TRBV6-3 and TRBJ2-1, with D hard to call. Germline-derived CDR1 and CDR2 are MNHEY and SVGEGT. The CDR3 extends over 15 amino acids. V was trimmed by 2 bases and J by 0 bases, leaving 8 bases between them.

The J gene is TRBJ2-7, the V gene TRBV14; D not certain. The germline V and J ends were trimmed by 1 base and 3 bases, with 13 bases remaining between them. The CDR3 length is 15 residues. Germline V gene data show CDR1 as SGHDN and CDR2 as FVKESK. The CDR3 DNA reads TGTGCCAGCAGCCAAGTGGCGGACGGGTTCTACGAGCAGTACTTC. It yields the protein CASSQVADGFYEQYF.

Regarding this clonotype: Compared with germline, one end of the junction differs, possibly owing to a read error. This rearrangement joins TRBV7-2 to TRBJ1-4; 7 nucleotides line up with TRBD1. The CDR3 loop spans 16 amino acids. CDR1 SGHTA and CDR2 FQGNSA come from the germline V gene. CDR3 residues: CASSYRGAFSNEKRFF. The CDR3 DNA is TGTGCCAGCAGCTACAGGGGAGCATTTAGTAATGAAAAACGGTTTTTT.

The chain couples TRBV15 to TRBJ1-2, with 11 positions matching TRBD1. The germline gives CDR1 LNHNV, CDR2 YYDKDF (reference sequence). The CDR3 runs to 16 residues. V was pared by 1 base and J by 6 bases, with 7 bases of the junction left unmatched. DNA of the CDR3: TGTGCCACCAGCAGAGCTTCCGGGACAGGGGGGCATGGCTACACCTTC. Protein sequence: CATSRASGTGGHGYTF.

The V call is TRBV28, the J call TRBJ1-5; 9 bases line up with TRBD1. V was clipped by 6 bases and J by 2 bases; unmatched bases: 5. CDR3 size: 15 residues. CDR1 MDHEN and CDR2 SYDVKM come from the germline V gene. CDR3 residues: CASSQTGGGNQPQHF. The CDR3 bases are TGTGCCAGCAGCCAGACAGGGGGAGGCAATCAGCCCCAGCATTTT.

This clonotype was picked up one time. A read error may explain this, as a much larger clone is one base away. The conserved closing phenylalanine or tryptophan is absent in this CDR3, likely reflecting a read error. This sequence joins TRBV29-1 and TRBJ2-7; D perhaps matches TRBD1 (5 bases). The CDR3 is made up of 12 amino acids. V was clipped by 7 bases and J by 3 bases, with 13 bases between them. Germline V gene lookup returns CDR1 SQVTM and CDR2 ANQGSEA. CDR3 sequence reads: CSGGEVRYEQYC. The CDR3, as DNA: TGCAGCGGGGGCGAGGTGCGCTACGAGCAGTACTGC.

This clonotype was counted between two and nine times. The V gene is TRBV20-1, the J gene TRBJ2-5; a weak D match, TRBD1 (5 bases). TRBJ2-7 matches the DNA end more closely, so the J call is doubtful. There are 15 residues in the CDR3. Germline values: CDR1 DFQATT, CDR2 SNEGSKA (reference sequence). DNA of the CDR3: TGCAGTGCTAGAGATTTGGGCCCCCAGGGAAACGAGCAGTACTTC. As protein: CSARDLGPQGNEQYF.

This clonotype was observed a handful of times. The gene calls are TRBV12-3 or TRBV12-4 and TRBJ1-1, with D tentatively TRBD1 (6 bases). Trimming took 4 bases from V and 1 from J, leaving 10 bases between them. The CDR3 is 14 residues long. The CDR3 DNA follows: TGTGCCAGCAGTTGGACAGCCGGGAACACTGAAGCTTTCTTT. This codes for CASSWTAGNTEAFF.

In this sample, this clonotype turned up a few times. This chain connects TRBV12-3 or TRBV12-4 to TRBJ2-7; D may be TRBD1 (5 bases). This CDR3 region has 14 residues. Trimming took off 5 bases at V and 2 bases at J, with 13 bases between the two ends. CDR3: CASSDRIYPYEQYF. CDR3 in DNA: TGTGCCAGCAGTGACAGAATTTATCCCTACGAGCAGTACTTC.

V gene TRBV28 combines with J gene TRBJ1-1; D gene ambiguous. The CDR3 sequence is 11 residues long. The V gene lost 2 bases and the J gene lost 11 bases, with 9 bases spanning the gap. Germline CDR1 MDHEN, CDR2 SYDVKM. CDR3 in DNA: TGTGCCAGCAGTTTAGGAGTCGCGGCTTTCTTT. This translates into CASSLGVAAFF.

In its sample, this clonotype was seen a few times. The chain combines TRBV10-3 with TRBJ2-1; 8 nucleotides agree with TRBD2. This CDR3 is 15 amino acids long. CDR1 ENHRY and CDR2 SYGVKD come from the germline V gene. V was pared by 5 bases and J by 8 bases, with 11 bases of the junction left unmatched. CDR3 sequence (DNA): TGTGCCATCAGTCCCGGGACTAGGGAACGGGATGAGCAGTTCTTC. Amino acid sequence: CAISPGTRERDEQFF.

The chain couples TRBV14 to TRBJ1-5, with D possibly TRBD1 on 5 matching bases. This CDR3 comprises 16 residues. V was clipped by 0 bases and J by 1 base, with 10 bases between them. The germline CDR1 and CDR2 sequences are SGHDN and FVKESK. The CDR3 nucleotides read TGTGCCAGCAGCCAAGATGGCGGGGACAGCAATCAGCCCCAGCATTTT. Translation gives CASSQDGGDSNQPQHF.

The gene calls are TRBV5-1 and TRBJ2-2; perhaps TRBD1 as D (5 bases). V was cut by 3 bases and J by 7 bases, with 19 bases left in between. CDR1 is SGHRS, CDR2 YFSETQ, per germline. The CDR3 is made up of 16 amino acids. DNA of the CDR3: TGCGCCAGCAGCTCGGACGGACAAAGGGCGCGCGGGGAGCTGTTTTTT. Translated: CASSSDGQRARGELFF.

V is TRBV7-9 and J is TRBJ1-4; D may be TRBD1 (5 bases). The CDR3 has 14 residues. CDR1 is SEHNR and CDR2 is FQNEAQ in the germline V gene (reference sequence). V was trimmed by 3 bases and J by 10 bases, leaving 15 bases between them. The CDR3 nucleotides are TGTGCCAGCAGCTTCGAACAGGACTCGGGAAAACTGTTTTTT. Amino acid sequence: CASSFEQDSGKLFF.

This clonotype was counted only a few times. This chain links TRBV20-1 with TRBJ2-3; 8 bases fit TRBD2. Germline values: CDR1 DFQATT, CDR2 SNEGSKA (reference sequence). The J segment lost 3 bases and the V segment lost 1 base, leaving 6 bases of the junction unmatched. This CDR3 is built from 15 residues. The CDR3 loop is CSARAQRGSTDTQYF. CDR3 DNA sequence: TGCAGTGCTAGAGCGCAGCGGGGGTCAACAGATACGCAGTATTTT.